The T cell receptor beta chain described here comes from a study of Graves' ophthalmopathy and Graves' hyperthyroidism. Other autoimmune diseases, uncontrolled infections, pregnancy or lactation ruled patients out of participation. This clonotype was detected many times. Beta-chain TCR CDR3 regions were amplified from RNA transcripts. The workflow started with a first-round RT-PCR run with HTBI primers and then moved on to a second-round multiplex PCR. TCRdb re-called the multiplex PCR reads with MiXCR, one entry per CDR3 protein. Here the sample spans roughly 300,000 distinct CDR3 sequences, 17% being singletons. Germline V lookup: CDR1 SGHRS, CDR2 YFSETQ. The CDR3 loop spans 16 amino acids. With 1 base removed from V and 1 base from J, the gap between germline ends came to 9 bases.

This clonotype originated in an adult man with Graves' ophthalmopathy. The V call is TRBV5-1, the J call TRBJ2-6, with D uncertain. Material for sequencing was peripheral blood. The DNA of the CDR3 is TGCGCCAGCAGCTTGCTGGGTCCGTCTGGGGCCAACGTCCTGACTTTC. It translates to CASSLLGPSGANVLTF.